This T cell receptor beta chain originates from a study of cytomegalovirus exposure and HLA in healthy donors (TCRdb year 2017). About the study as a whole: An earlier analysis of roughly 570 of the donors reported approximately 260 Gb of sequence data and 90 million to 120 million unique TCR beta sequences obtained from approximately 180 million T cells. An early release covering 500 to 750 HLA-typed donors comprised around 300 gigabases of sequencing data and roughly 85 million unique TCR sequences. Of the 398 genotyped donors, approximately 83% fell in the genetic ancestry cluster associated with self-reported Caucasian donors. The study aimed to test whether cataloging public T cell receptors could reveal signatures of past pathogen exposure. The study used immunosequencing to profile the T cell repertoires of around 600 subjects and linked those repertoires to cytomegalovirus serostatus. Along with the approximately 670-subject first cohort, a separate validation cohort of 120 different subjects was used. To predict cytomegalovirus infection status, the study combined high-throughput TCR immunosequencing, statistical association of individual TCRs with disease status, and machine learning. To study patterns of TCR occurrence, a later analysis re-analyzed previously published TCR beta repertoires from just over 650 donors and added high-resolution HLA genotyping. The later analysis used no new phenotypic data to find candidate immune exposures, relying instead on TCR beta sequences and their occurrence across donors. An earlier analysis of approximately 500 of the donors applied high-throughput TCR beta sequencing to assess whether each TCR beta V gene segment acted as functional or pseudogenic. Donor age, sex, ethnicity and CMV serostatus were collected together with the repertoire data. A later genetic analysis used genome-wide SNP genotypes for about three fifths of the 666 donors, treating that subset as a discovery cohort. Every repertoire in the discovery cohort had been generated on one and the same sequencing platform. HLA typing included class I and class II loci at four-digit resolution. The number of donors typed differed by locus, with 629-630 for A, B, C, DRB1 and DQB1, around 500 for DQA1, over 600 for DPA1, and some 440 for DPB1. About five DR-DQ haplotypes were handled as single units for association and clustering, since linkage in the cohort was strong. Among a few hundred genotyped donors of the cohort, an average of about 240,000 unique TCR beta nucleotide sequences were sequenced per donor, about a sixth of them non-productive.

Receptors were amplified or captured by the immunoSEQ multiplex PCR assay. A mixture of 60 forward primers for TCR Vbeta segments and 13 reverse primers for TCR Jbeta segments was used in the multiplex PCR. A multiplex PCR assay on genomic DNA amplified the CDR3 region of rearranged TCR beta genes. Amplified TCR beta libraries were sequenced as 87-base-pair reads on the Illumina HiSeq System. For the original study's pipeline: A later analysis tallied around 82 million unique TCR beta chains across the 666 repertoires, and approximately 12 million of those chains were shared by two or more donors. To remove PCR and sequencing errors, raw reads were error-corrected and collapsed into unique sequences using a nearest-neighbor algorithm that merged closely related sequences. To assign V, D and J gene segments, CDR3 sequences were aligned to IMGT reference sequences. Each retained sequence needed at least a six-nucleotide match to both a V gene segment and a J gene segment. A rearrangement counted as productive if the CDR3 had no stop codons and remained in frame with V and J, and every other rearrangement counted as non-productive. CDR3 was defined by IMGT convention, running from the second conserved V-encoded cysteine to the conserved J-encoded phenylalanine. The earlier analysis of 500 to 600 of the donors excluded sequences that lacked an unambiguous match to a single V gene segment. An earlier analysis of a few hundred of the donors classified V segments as functional when productive rearrangements were above 56.7% and as segregating when the standard deviation between donors was above 5%. A statistical classification framework was built to diagnose cytomegalovirus status from the catalog of TCR beta chain sequences. A later analysis assigned V and J genes by comparing TCR nucleotide sequences with IMGT/GENE-DB human TR gene sequences. Using the TCRdist pipeline, a later analysis assigned CDR3 sequences along with most-parsimonious VDJ recombination scenarios. In a later analysis, each TCR beta chain was defined by its CDR3 amino acid sequence together with its V-gene family, and reads without a unique V-gene family were excluded. As a way to deal with suspected cross-contamination and a sequencing artifact, a later analysis dropped roughly 600 nucleotide sequences that were highly shared and had low generation probability. In a later analysis, a clonal expansion index was calculated for each public chain from normalized within-repertoire ranks of inferred template counts. In a later analysis, generation probabilities were computed with a VDJ recombination model fitted to out-of-frame rearrangements, and the resulting probabilities were checked against IGoR. A later analysis scored TCR-TCR, TCR-HLA and TCR-CMV co-occurrence with hypergeometric tests, applying a repertoire-size bias correction to TCR pairs. A later analysis estimated false discovery rates by permuting HLA or CMV assignments 20 times. In a later analysis, co-occurring TCRs were grouped using DBSCAN, and TCRdist sequence similarity was added for clustering within HLA-allele-positive subsets. For co-occurrence clustering, repertoires with fewer than 30,000 or more than 120,000 public chains were excluded, along with 5 or 6 repertoires with anomalous nucleotide sharing. Sourced from immuneACCESS, this table was stored by TCRdb with only in-frame sequences that have V and J called. A share of the clones is absent; for the studies checked, an unresolved V gene accounts for under half, and the remainder has no known explanation. D and trimming were read from the DNA, whereas the V and J calls and clone size are those reported in that table. This sample gives fewer than 80,000 clones in total; just under 75% of them show up just once. Roughly 5.2% of the sample is taken by the ten largest.

In total, approximately 700 healthy bone marrow donors made up the cohort. Cohort members were all nominally healthy when sampled, although unrecorded immune exposures were likely present. The donor tested CMV seronegative and was one of the 352 seronegative cohort members. Each donor provided a peripheral blood sample, and peripheral blood mononuclear cells were used for TCR beta sequencing. The Qiagen DNeasy Blood Extraction Kit was used to extract genomic DNA from the blood cell samples. Turning to this clone: Its recognized antigen is unknown. Base qualities are not at hand, and no much larger clone is one base apart.

The CDR3, from cysteine to valine, totals 13 residues. The kept DNA is CDR3 alone, 39 bases in frame from the first base. The germline V gene specifies ENHRY as CDR1 and SYGVKD as CDR2. V is cut by 2 bases and J by 4 bases, and the space between the germline ends is 9 bases. Points the paper makes about the study in general: V-gene and J-gene trimming of TCR beta chains was associated with a missense DCLRE1C variant in a later genetic analysis, and the association was replicated in an independent cohort. According to a later analysis, TCR association rates differed among HLA loci, with DRB1 alleles showing the most associated TCRs and HLA-C alleles showing the fewest. The presence/absence analyses assumed that sequencing depth was roughly uniform across donors, and that assumption may not be true. When HLA alleles, especially DR and DQ, strongly co-occurred, attributing TCR associations to individual alleles was difficult. Linkage disequilibrium might explain the correlated functional status among segregating V segments, but an unknown experimental factor could not be ruled out. In a later analysis, some 17,000 TCR beta sequences were associated with specific HLA alleles at a false discovery rate of 0.05. In the study, some 160 TCR beta chains were listed as associated with cytomegalovirus. In a later genetic analysis, fewer N-insertions in productive TCRs were reported among donors in an Asian-associated ancestry cluster than the approximately 670-donor mean. A later analysis found that HLA-associated TCR beta chains were more clonally expanded and had lower generation probabilities than equally common non-associated chains. Cytomegalovirus status was reported to be diagnosed by the classifier with high specificity and sensitivity in both the original and validation cohorts. In this cohort, only TCR beta chains were sequenced, and detectable features were limited by the absence of alpha or paired-chain data. Several of the top co-occurrence clusters appeared to be linked to parvovirus B19, influenza, CMV and Epstein-Barr virus, according to a later analysis. Because counts were too low, 15 to 20 rarely observed V segments, including chromosome 9 orphons, were excluded from the earlier analysis of fewer than 650 of the donors. CMV serostatus was the only immune exposure information available for the cohort. Because some donors lacked HLA typing at each locus, the association tests relied only on the typed subset. Some IMGT-functional V segments, including TRBV6-2 and TRBV6-3, could not be told apart with the 87-base-pair reads, so those segments were excluded. A further reported finding was that TCR beta sequences accurately predicted the HLA-A and HLA-B alleles for most subjects in the first cohort. In a later analysis, most CMV-associated TCR beta chains were found to appear HLA-restricted, with HLA associations seemingly driven largely by CMV exposure. In an earlier analysis of 500 to 650 of the donors, most TCR beta V segments appeared in productive rearrangements about 90% or about 30% of the time, broadly matching IMGT annotations. In vitro tests confirmed that a few of the cytomegalovirus-associated TCR beta chains recognize cytomegalovirus antigens. Across donors, most TCR sequences were observed very rarely, whereas some public TCRs were present in many individuals. A cluster of highly shared sequence variants was judged likely to represent a technical artifact of the sequencing pipeline. The authors suggested that the approach could potentially be generalized to other disease states and immunological phenotypes.

The source is a woman in her 30s in good health and CMV-seronegative. The specimen was PBMCs. In this chain, TRBV10-3 is recombined with TRBJ2-7; there is no confident call for the D gene. The bases are TGTGCCATCAGTGAGACCAACAGTTACGAGCAGTACGTC. It codes for CAISETNSYEQYV.